A selection of T cell receptor beta chains follows, all from one sample in a study of blood T cells in healthy people across ages. One entry per CDR3 protein, called by TCRdb with MiXCR from the 5' RACE reads. This table has about 1.5 million distinct CDR3 sequences, approximately 39% appearing once. The specimen sequenced was blood. Source of these receptors: a young woman in good health. CDR3s include the opening cysteine and the closing phenylalanine or tryptophan. The D gene is left open where the match is weak. The size of a clone is reported for some rows only, either as once, few or many, or as a class for expanded clones.

size,length,J,D,V,DNA,CDR3
-,16,TRBJ2-1,TRBD2,TRBV3-1,TGTGCCAGCAGCCCGAGACTAGCGGGAGGAGGCAATGAGCAGTTCTTC,CASSPRLAGGGNEQFF
-,14,TRBJ2-1,-,TRBV20-1,TGCAGTGCTAGAGATATAGCGTCCCACAATGAGCAGTTCTTC,CSARDIASHNEQFF
few,15,TRBJ2-7,TRBD2,TRBV4-2,TGTGCCAGCAGCCAAGAGTTAGCGGGGACGCACGAGCAGTACTTC,CASSQELAGTHEQYF
few,16,TRBJ2-3,-,TRBV27,TGTGCCAGCAGTTTATTGAATCAATGGGGCACAGATACGCAGTATTTT,CASSLLNQWGTDTQYF
few,15,TRBJ1-1,-,TRBV13,TGTGCCAGCAGCTCGCGAGGGCCGGGAACGGCTGAAGCTTTCTTT,CASSSRGPGTAEAFF
-,13,TRBJ2-5,-,TRBV29-1,TGCAGCGTTGAGGACTTGTCCTACGGGGAGCAGTACTTC,CSVEDLSYGEQYF
few,13,TRBJ2-3,-,TRBV19,TGTGCCAGTAGTATCGGGGTGGGAAATACGCAGTATTTT,CASSIGVGNTQYF
few,15,TRBJ1-2,-,TRBV18,TGTGCCAGCTCACCTGTCGACGGAGCTAACTATGGCTACACCTTC,CASSPVDGANYGYTF
few,15,TRBJ2-5,-,TRBV30,TGTGCCTGGAGTGTACTTCTGGGGTATAGAGAGACCCAGTACTTC,CAWSVLLGYRETQYF
-,14,TRBJ2-1,-,TRBV11-2,TGTGCCAGCAGCCGGTTTAGCACCTACAATGAGCAGTTCTTC,CASSRFSTYNEQFF
-,14,TRBJ2-1,-,TRBV6-1,TGTGCCAGCCGAACTGACCCATACGTCGGCGAGCAGTTCTTC,CASRTDPYVGEQFF
-,12,TRBJ2-2,-,TRBV29-1,TGCAGCGTAACAGAGAACACCGGGGAGCTGTTTTTT,CSVTENTGELFF
many,14,TRBJ1-2,TRBD1,TRBV6-5,TGTGCCAGCAGTTACTCGGACAGGGCCTATGGCTACACCTTC,CASSYSDRAYGYTF
-,12,TRBJ2-3,TRBD2,TRBV29-1,TGCGGGGGAGGGTATAGCACAGATACGCAGTATTTT,CGGGYSTDTQYF
few,15,TRBJ2-1,TRBD2,TRBV19,TGTGCCAGTAGTATTGGACTAGCGGGTAACAATGAGCAGTTCTTC,CASSIGLAGNNEQFF
-,17,TRBJ2-1,-,TRBV7-9,TGTGCCAGCAGCCCAAAGACCCGAGCCCGCTCCTACAATGAGCAGTTCTTC,CASSPKTRARSYNEQFF
few,14,TRBJ2-5,TRBD2,TRBV25-1,TGTGCCAGCAGCGTCCCGGGACTAGGCGAGACCCAGTACTTC,CASSVPGLGETQYF
-,14,TRBJ1-5,TRBD1,TRBV7-2,TGTGCCAGCAGTTCGACAGGGATCAATCAGCCCCAGCATTTT,CASSSTGINQPQHF
few,14,TRBJ2-3,TRBD1,TRBV9,TGTGCCAGCAGGGACAGGTCCAGCACAGATACGCAGTATTTT,CASRDRSSTDTQYF
few,12,TRBJ2-1,-,TRBV6-2/TRBV6-3,TGTGCCAGCAGTTACATCGACAATGAGCAGTTCTTC,CASSYIDNEQFF
-,14,TRBJ1-2,-,TRBV20-1,TGCAGTGCTAGGGCATTTGGTTCTAACTATGGCTACACCTTC,CSARAFGSNYGYTF
-,19,TRBJ2-2,TRBD2,TRBV6-2/TRBV6-3,TGTGCCAGCAGACCGACGGCGGTATCTAGCGGGATCGACACCGGGGAGCTGTTTTTT,CASRPTAVSSGIDTGELFF
many,10,TRBJ2-7,-,TRBV6-2/TRBV6-3,TGTGCCAGCAGTCGACACGAGCAGTACTTC,CASSRHEQYF
-,15,TRBJ1-1,TRBD1,TRBV25-1,TGTGCCAGCAGTGATACAGGGGCCAGGAACACTGAAGCTTTCTTT,CASSDTGARNTEAFF
-,15,TRBJ1-3,TRBD1,TRBV20-1,TGCAGTGCCAAGCGGACAGGGGCGTCTGGAAACACCATATATTTT,CSAKRTGASGNTIYF
-,17,TRBJ1-1,-,TRBV20-1,TGCAGTGCTAGAGTAGGAGAATCCGGGACAACGGCGGATTACGCTTTCTTT,CSARVGESGTTADYAFF
-,13,TRBJ2-1,-,TRBV12-3/TRBV12-4,TGTGCCAGCAGTTTGATGGTTTTGGGTGCTCTGTTCTTC,CASSLMVLGALFF
-,17,TRBJ1-6,-,TRBV10-2,TGCGCCAGCGGTGCCCAGCGGGGGAGCTCCTATAATTCACCCCTCCACTTT,CASGAQRGSSYNSPLHF
few,13,TRBJ2-7,-,TRBV20-1,TGCAGTGCTAGAAACCTCCCCTCCTACGAGCAGTACTTC,CSARNLPSYEQYF
few,15,TRBJ2-5,TRBD2,TRBV28,TGTGCCAGCAGTTGCCGCGGTAGCGGGGAAGAGACCCAGTACTTC,CASSCRGSGEETQYF
few,11,TRBJ2-3,-,TRBV2,TGTGCCAGCAGTTCCGGGGTTGGGCAGTATTTT,CASSSGVGQYF
-,16,TRBJ2-1,-,TRBV20-1,TGCAGTGCTAGAGATGGAGCCGGGGGCTTAAAGAATGAGCAGTTCTTC,CSARDGAGGLKNEQFF
-,15,TRBJ2-3,TRBD2,TRBV6-1,TGTGCCAGCAGTGAACTACTAGCGTCGAGAGATACGCAGTATTTT,CASSELLASRDTQYF
-,17,TRBJ1-6,TRBD1,TRBV12-5,TGTGCTAGTGGTTTGGGACAGGGGAGCTCCTATAATTCACCCCTCCACTTT,CASGLGQGSSYNSPLHF